Listed here are 14 T cell receptor beta chains from one sample, sequenced in a study of identical twins. Using its own MiXCR run on the 5' RACE reads, TCRdb lists one record per CDR3 protein. Among roughly 1,500,000 distinct CDR3 sequences listed, around 33% were seen once. Sequencing input: cord blood. The receptors were sampled from a newborn girl in good health.

The gene calls are TRBV10-2 and TRBJ2-3; TRBD1 might be the D (5 bases). Germline values: CDR1 WSHSY, CDR2 SAAADI. This CDR3 has 16 amino acids. Deletions cut 7 bases from V and 0 bases from J, with 17 bases between. This CDR3 reads CASTRWSDSSTDTQYF. CDR3 coding DNA: TGCGCCAGCACCCGCTGGAGTGACAGCAGCACAGATACGCAGTATTTT.

This clonotype was observed a few times. V and J are TRBV13 and TRBJ1-2; 7 nucleotides agree with TRBD1. Germline-derived CDR1 and CDR2 are PRHDT and FYEKMQ (reference sequence). J lost 5 bases, V lost 0 bases, and 6 bases had no gene match. This CDR3 has 15 amino acids. CDR3 in DNA: TGTGCCAGCAGCTTAGGCCACAGGGGACGGTATGGCTACACCTTC. The encoded protein is CASSLGHRGRYGYTF. Full variable domain (missing parts from reference TRBV13 and TRBJ1-2): AAGVIQSPRHLIKEKRETATLKCYPIPRHDTVYWYQQGPGQDPQFLISFYEKMQSDKGSIPDRFSAQQFSDYHSELNMSSLELGDSALYFCASSLGHRGRYGYTFGSGTRLTVV.

The sample holds one count of this clonotype. The chain employs TRBV5-1 and TRBJ2-5; D is uncertain. TRBJ2-1 matches the DNA end more closely, so the J call is doubtful. Germline loops: CDR1 SGHRS, CDR2 YFSETQ. This CDR3 is built from 17 residues. The chain's CDR3 is CASSLGPMVRAQETQFF. The CDR3 bases are TGCGCCAGCAGCTTGGGCCCCATGGTTCGGGCCCAAGAGACCCAGTTCTTC.

About this clonotype: One end of the junction fails to match germline, which may point to a read error. The chain combines TRBV5-1 with TRBJ1-1; D is possibly TRBD1 (6 bases). The germline V gene encodes CDR1 SGHRS and CDR2 YFSETQ. This CDR3 has 13 residues. For the CDR3, the DNA is TGCACCAGCAGCCTAGGACAGATCACTGAAGCTTTCTTT. Its translation: CTSSLGQITEAFF.

The V gene is TRBV5-1, the J gene TRBJ1-2; tentatively, D is TRBD1 (5 bases). The CDR3 has 16 residues. In germline, CDR1 is SGHRS, CDR2 YFSETQ. Trimming removed 2 bases from V and 8 bases from J, with 22 bases in between. The CDR3 sequence is CASSFSSRRDDRGYTF. Written as DNA, the CDR3 is TGCGCCAGCAGCTTTTCCTCCCGCAGGGATGATAGGGGCTACACCTTC.

The chain uses TRBV4-1 and TRBJ2-5; D is undetermined. The germline gives CDR1 MGHRA, CDR2 YSYEKL. This CDR3 has 16 residues. The ends were cut back, 1 base at V and 1 base at J, with 13 bases in the middle. CDR3 in DNA: TGCGCCAGCAGCCAAGGGATAGGGATGATCCAAGAGACCCAGTACTTC. It is translated as CASSQGIGMIQETQYF.

This sequence joins TRBV5-1 and TRBJ2-7, with D tentatively TRBD1 or TRBD2 (6 bases each). The germline gives CDR1 SGHRS, CDR2 YFSETQ. The CDR3 runs 15 residues. V shed 5 bases and J shed 0 bases, with 15 bases lying between them. CDR3 sequence: CASSWTETSSYEQYF. The CDR3 bases are TGCGCCAGCAGTTGGACAGAGACTAGCTCCTACGAGCAGTACTTC.

V gene TRBV10-3 combines with J gene TRBJ2-7, with D unresolved. V was pared by 2 bases and J by 7 bases, with 18 bases between. This CDR3 spans 15 amino acids. Germline lookup yields CDR1 ENHRY and CDR2 SYGVKD. CDR3: CAISEPDGTYNEQYF. The DNA for the CDR3 is TGTGCCATCAGTGAGCCAGATGGAACTTACAATGAGCAGTACTTC.

The chain recombines TRBV20-1 with TRBJ2-7; 9 bases fit TRBD1. From germline, CDR1 is DFQATT and CDR2 SNEGSKA (reference sequence). The CDR3 totals 11 residues. CDR3 residues: CKGTGRYEQYF. In nucleotides, the CDR3 is TGCAAAGGGACAGGGAGATACGAGCAGTACTTC.

This chain joins TRBV20-1 and TRBJ1-5, with D tentatively TRBD1 (6 bases). CDR3 length: 16 residues. Germline CDR1 DFQATT, CDR2 SNEGSKA (reference sequence). Trimming left V 0 bases short and J 2 bases short, with 14 bases between. The CDR3 nucleotides are TGCAGTGCTAGAGATCGTGGGGGGGCGGGCAATCAGCCCCAGCATTTT. It translates to CSARDRGGAGNQPQHF.

The chain combines TRBV4-1 with TRBJ2-5; 9 bases are a match to TRBD2. CDR3 length: 19 amino acids. V was clipped by 0 bases and J by 0 bases; unmatched bases: 11. CDR1 and CDR2 from the germline V gene are MGHRA and YSYEKL. CDR3 region: CASSQEDGVLAGNQETQYF. CDR3 DNA sequence: TGCGCCAGCAGCCAAGAGGATGGGGTACTAGCGGGCAACCAAGAGACCCAGTACTTC.

This clonotype was counted a few times. The chain uses TRBV20-1 and TRBJ2-4; D may be TRBD1 or TRBD2 (5 bases each). There are 16 residues in the CDR3. V lost 5 bases to trimming and J lost 0 bases, with 17 bases between them. Germline CDR1 and CDR2: DFQATT and SNEGSKA (reference sequence). This CDR3 is CSARGVSNLAKNIQYF. The CDR3 nucleotides are TGCAGTGCTCGAGGGGTTTCAAATCTAGCCAAAAACATTCAGTACTTC.

This chain uses TRBV11-2 with TRBJ2-1; possibly TRBD2 for D (5 bases). Between the trimmed V and J ends, which lost 6 bases and 9 bases, there was a span of 12 bases. The V gene's germline CDR1 is SGHAT and CDR2 FQNNGV. This CDR3 region has 12 residues. The CDR3 region has the DNA TGTGCCAGCAGGGGTCGGGATAGTGAGCAGTTCTTC. Translated, it gives CASRGRDSEQFF.

The chain is built from TRBV4-2 and TRBJ2-1; 7 positions agree with TRBD2. The last part of the DNA fits TRBJ2-7 better; the J call may be wrong. The CDR3 length is 15 residues. The germline V gene has CDR1 LGHNA and CDR2 YNFKEQ. CDR3 nucleotides: TGTGCCAGCAGCCAGCCCCTAGCGGCCTACAATGAGCAGTACTTC. Translating gives CASSQPLAAYNEQYF.